The next 27 T cell receptor beta chains were all read from a single sample in a study of tumor-infiltrating lymphocytes in primary liver carcinoma. Priming with a constant-region primer yielded TCR beta cDNA from roughly 500 ng total RNA. ARM-PCR, slightly modified, supplied the TCR beta libraries through three nested multiplex PCR rounds. Each of the first two PCR rounds ran approximately 9 cycles with TRBV1-TRBV30 forward and C-beta reverse primers. TCRdb re-analysed the multiplex PCR reads in MiXCR, keeping a single row per CDR3 protein. The data show some 110,000 distinct CDR3 sequences, roughly 80% seen once. Joint extraction of RNA and DNA used about 17-33 mg of bulk tissue that was unsorted. Sequencing input: liver tumor tissue from sampling region 3. Described subset: tumor region T3, left-lateral pole. The source of these receptors is a man aged 35-49 years with primary liver carcinoma and hepatitis B virus infection.

This chain links TRBV6-6 with TRBJ1-5; no clear D gene. V was pared by 8 bases and J by 1 base, with 12 bases between. The CDR3 totals 14 residues. CDR1 is MNHNY, CDR2 SVGAGI, per germline (reference sequence). For the CDR3, the DNA is TGTGCCAGCTATGTAGGAGGAAGCAATCAGCCCCAGCATTTT. Amino acid sequence: CASYVGGSNQPQHF.

The table lists this clonotype with a count of one. An end of the junction does not agree with germline; a read error may underlie this. V and J are TRBV11-2 and TRBJ2-7; D not resolved. CDR3 length equals 12 residues. Germline CDR1 and CDR2: SGHAT and FQNNGV. This CDR3 is CACSLIGFKQYF. In nucleotides, the CDR3 is TGTGCCTGCAGCTTAATTGGGTTCAAGCAGTACTTC.

About this clonotype itself: As the CDR3 is not closed by the conserved phenylalanine or tryptophan, this likely results from a read error. This rearrangement joins TRBV6-5 to TRBJ2-1; 7 bases are shared with TRBD2. Germline V lookup: CDR1 MNHEY, CDR2 SVGAGI. The CDR3 has 13 residues. CDR3 coding DNA: TGTGCCAGCAGTGTGGGGGGGAGGAATGAACAGTTCCTC. This translates into CASSVGGRNEQFL.

The CDR3 coding sequence is TGTGCCAGCAACATCAGGGGTGGTGGAGCTTTCTTT. This translates into CASNIRGGGAFF. This chain joins TRBV13 and TRBJ1-1; TRBD1 might be the D (6 bases). CDR3 length equals 12 residues. V dropped 7 bases and J dropped 10 bases, with 16 bases sitting between them. Germline values: CDR1 PRHDT, CDR2 FYEKMQ (reference sequence).

Turning to this clonotype: One junction end disagrees with the germline gene, perhaps due to a read error. The V gene is TRBV5-4, the J gene TRBJ2-1; maybe TRBD2 (6 bases). CDR1 and CDR2 from the germline V gene are SGHNT and YYREEE (reference sequence). The length of the CDR3 is 15 residues. CDR3 in amino acids: CARSFPRGRSNEQFF. For the CDR3, the DNA is TGTGCCAGAAGCTTTCCACGGGGGAGGAGCAATGAGCAGTTCTTC.

A remark on this clonotype: Being one base from a much bigger clone, this may be a read error. The chain links TRBV25-1 to TRBJ2-1, with 8 positions matching TRBD2. Germline CDR1 reads MGHDK; CDR2 reads SYGVNS. The CDR3 loop spans 14 amino acids. The CDR3 spells CAISESGGGNEQFF. The CDR3 coding sequence is TGTGCCATCAGTGAATCGGGGGGGGGCAATGAGCAGTTCTTC.

A remark on this clonotype: It is likely a read error, because the conserved phenylalanine at the end of the CDR3 is missing. It is unclear where the CDR3 begins or ends on the DNA, so no DNA is shown, and the CDR3 is as TCRdb lists it. The chain couples TRBV12-3 or TRBV12-4 to TRBJ1-1. The CDR3 is 14 amino acids in total, end residues counted. CDR3 in amino acids: CASSSSDANTEAIT.

This chain uses TRBV20-1 with TRBJ1-1, with a tentative D call TRBD1 (5 bases). Germline V CDR1 and CDR2: DFQATT, SNEGSKA (reference sequence). CDR3 length: 13 residues. In nucleotides, the CDR3 is TGCATTGCCAAGGACATCACGAACACTGAAGCTTTCTTT. Residues: CIAKDITNTEAFF.

In its sample, this clonotype was seen once. The junction shows a germline mismatch at one end, possibly a read error. V and J are TRBV4-3 and TRBJ2-4; a possible D gene is TRBD2 (5 bases). Germline CDR1 is LGHNA and CDR2 is YSLEER. This CDR3 comprises 16 residues. In DNA, the CDR3 is TGCGCCAGAAGCCAAGATGGCAGTCTAGCCAAAAACATTCATTACTTC. The encoded protein is CARSQDGSLAKNIHYF.

In nucleotides, the CDR3 is TGTGCCAGCAGCAAGGGGACAGGGGGTATCCCGAATAGTAATCAGCCCCAGCATTTT. The encoded protein is CASSKGTGGIPNSNQPQHF. The J gene is TRBJ1-5, the V gene TRBV4-2; TRBD1 matches 11 bases. Trimming removed 5 bases from V and 4 bases from J; junction bases left unmatched: 16. The germline CDR1 and CDR2 sequences are LGHNA and YNFKEQ. The CDR3 extends over 19 amino acids.

Remarks on this clonotype: One junction end does not reproduce the germline sequence, and a read error may be involved. The gene calls are TRBV28 and TRBJ2-1; TRBD2 is a possible D gene (6 bases). Per the germline V gene, CDR1 is MDHEN and CDR2 is SYDVKM. The CDR3 is 15 amino acids. The CDR3 DNA is TGTGCCAGCAGCCTCGGGAGCGGATTCTACAATGAGCAACTCTTC. It specifies CASSLGSGFYNEQLF.

This clonotype was detected ten times or more. The V and J genes are TRBV24-1 and TRBJ1-5; 7 bases align to TRBD1. CDR1 and CDR2 from the germline V gene are KGHDR and SFDVKD. V dropped 2 bases and J dropped 2; count of bases not matched to a gene: 8. This CDR3 is built from 17 residues. The CDR3 coding sequence is TGTGCCACCAGTGATTCCCAAGACAGGGCTGGCAATCAGCCCCAGCATTTT. This gives the protein CATSDSQDRAGNQPQHF.

With respect to this clonotype: A read error may produce the germline difference seen at one junction end. J is TRBJ2-1 and V is TRBV11-2; a possible D gene is TRBD2 (5 bases). This CDR3 contains 16 residues. Germline CDR1 is SGHAT and CDR2 is FQNNGV. The CDR3 protein is CASSLDRLALGNELFF. In DNA, the CDR3 is TGCGCCAGCAGCTTAGATCGTTTAGCGTTAGGGAATGAGCTGTTCTTC.

This clonotype was counted only a few times. A read error is possible here, since a much larger clone lies one base away. The conserved closing phenylalanine or tryptophan is absent in this CDR3, likely reflecting a read error. The chain employs TRBV28 and TRBJ2-7, with 7 nucleotides matching TRBD2. The CDR3 consists of 14 residues. Germline CDR1 reads MDHEN; CDR2 reads SYDVKM. The V segment lost 11 bases and the J segment 4 bases; nucleotides outside the gene matches: 14. CDR3 DNA sequence: TGTGCCGCACGGAAGGGAGCGGGAAAGTACGAGCAGTACTTA. Encoded protein: CAARKGAGKYEQYL.

Notes on this clonotype: Here the CDR3 omits its conserved ending phenylalanine or tryptophan, so a read error is the likely source. The rearrangement uses TRBV6-1 and TRBJ2-3; D is unclear. The CDR3 is 15 amino acids. In germline, CDR1 is MNHNS, CDR2 SASEGT. Written as DNA, the CDR3 is TGTGCCAGCAGTGAAGGTAGCTGGCCCGCAGATACACAGTATTCT. Protein sequence: CASSEGSWPADTQYS.

The gene calls are TRBV6-1 and TRBJ2-1; 8 bases match TRBD2. This CDR3 is built from 15 residues. Germline loops: CDR1 MNHNS, CDR2 SASEGT. The trim removed 8 bases at V and 4 bases at J, leaving 10 bases unmatched. The CDR3 loop is CASLDLSGGYNEQFF. In nucleotides, the CDR3 is TGTGCCAGCCTTGACCTCTCGGGAGGGTACAATGAGCAGTTCTTC.

As concerns this clonotype: Compared with germline, one end of the junction differs, possibly owing to a read error. The V gene is TRBV12-5, the J gene TRBJ2-7; D could derive from TRBD1 or TRBD2 (5 bases each). The CDR3 has 13 amino acids. From germline, CDR1 is LGHNT and CDR2 FRNRAP. The CDR3 DNA sequence: TGTGCTAGTGGGGGGACCGATTCCTACGTGCAGTACTTC. The encoded protein is CASGGTDSYVQYF.

Details on this clonotype: A junction boundary mismatches the germline segment, possibly from a read error. The V and J genes are TRBV6-5 and TRBJ2-2; the D gene is possibly TRBD2 (5 bases). Germline-derived CDR1 and CDR2 are MNHEY and SVGAGI. The CDR3 extends over 14 amino acids. The CDR3 region is CASSSSDSPGELFF. CDR3 sequence (DNA): TGTGCCAGCAGTTCCTCTGACTCCCCCGGGGAGTTGTTTTTT.

This clonotype is categorized as medium-sized. The gene calls are TRBV4-3 and TRBJ1-2; weak D call: TRBD1 (6 bases). Trimming removed 3 bases from V and 2 bases from J, with 16 bases in between. Looked up from germline, CDR1 is LGHNA and CDR2 is YSLEER. The CDR3 is 16 residues long. The CDR3 DNA reads TGCGCCAGCAGCCAGGCAGGGGCAGGGAGGAACTATGGCTACACCTTC. It encodes CASSQAGAGRNYGYTF.

This chain connects TRBV12-3 or TRBV12-4 to TRBJ2-7; D is unresolved. CDR3 length: 16 residues. Trimming pared 6 bases from V and 6 bases from J, leaving 24 bases between. CDR3 sequence: CASSSPDPTRVGEQYF. CDR3 DNA: TGTGCCAGCAGCTCCCCAGACCCGACAAGAGTGGGCGAGCAGTACTTC.

The rearrangement links TRBV29-1 to TRBJ2-3; weak D call: TRBD1 (5 bases). Germline V lookup: CDR1 SQVTM, CDR2 ANQGSEA. This CDR3 region has 14 residues. Trimming took off 8 bases at V and 2 bases at J, with 17 bases between the two ends. The CDR3 DNA is TGCAGCACTGCGGCCCAGGGCGTCACAGATACGCAGTATTTT. Protein: CSTAAQGVTDTQYF.

Notes on this clonotype: One end of the junction does not line up with germline, which may come from a read error. V is TRBV10-1 and J is TRBJ2-2; D ambiguous. CDR1 and CDR2 (germline): WNHNN, SYGVQD (reference sequence). The CDR3 extends over 14 amino acids. CDR3 region: CTSFDGADTGELFF. The CDR3 DNA reads as TGCACCAGCTTCGACGGCGCAGACACCGGGGAGCTGTTTTTT.

The rearrangement links TRBV6-5 to TRBJ2-7; D is perhaps TRBD2 (5 bases). Per germline, CDR1 MNHEY and CDR2 SVGAGI. CDR3 length: 14 amino acids. The CDR3 DNA reads as TGTGTCAACCGGAGCGGTTTTCTGGATTACGAGCAGTACTTC. The encoded protein is CVNRSGFLDYEQYF.

Comment on this clonotype: This may be a read error, as it is one base from a much larger clone. The rearrangement uses TRBV16 and TRBJ1-2; no clear D. CDR1 and CDR2 (germline): KGHSY, FQNENV. This CDR3 spans 14 amino acids. The CDR3 loop reads CASSQSVTGYGCTF. CDR3 coding DNA: TGTGCCAGCAGCCAATCGGTAACGGGGTATGGCTGCACCTTC.

Turning to this clonotype: It is likely a read error, because the conserved phenylalanine at the end of the CDR3 is missing. The DNA is omitted, as the CDR3 cannot be located on it reliably, and the CDR3 follows TCRdb's listing. The J gene is TRBJ2-1, the V gene TRBV6-2 or TRBV6-3. The CDR3 comprises 11 residues, both ends counted. Per germline, CDR1 MNHEY and CDR2 SVGEGT. The CDR3 sequence: CASNYHNEQFL.

As to this clonotype: The junction and the germline gene differ at one end; a read error may be behind it. The chain employs TRBV10-3 and TRBJ2-2, with 13 bases aligning to TRBD2. Germline V gives CDR1 ENHRY, CDR2 SYGVKD. This CDR3 contains 16 residues. CDR3 coding DNA: TGTGCCATCAGTCGGGGACTAGCGGGAAACACTGGGGAGCTGTCTTTT. Translated, it gives CAISRGLAGNTGELSF.

Turning to this clonotype: The germline gene is not matched at one end of the junction; a read error may be the cause. The chain couples TRBV4-2 to TRBJ2-1, with a possible D match to TRBD2 (5 bases). In germline, CDR1 is LGHNA, CDR2 YNFKEQ. The CDR3 is made up of 16 amino acids. The CDR3 coding sequence is TGTACCAGCAGCCAAGCAAGCGGAGTCTCCTACAATGAGCAGTTCTTC. Translating gives CTSSQASGVSYNEQFF.